The 18 T cell receptor beta chains in this list originate from one sample, sequenced in a study of cytomegalovirus exposure and HLA in healthy donors listed by TCRdb under 2017. The protocol used for the library was the immunoSEQ multiplex PCR assay. The table was pulled from immuneACCESS by TCRdb, which kept in-frame rearrangements only. Such tables lose some clones; where checked, under half of the loss comes from unresolved V genes, and the rest has no known cause. Across this sample there are approximately 200,000 clones, with over 80% seen only once. The top ten hold approximately 0.99% of the sample. The sequenced sample was PBMCs. The origin of the receptors is a young woman in good health and CMV-seronegative.

The chain combines TRBV12-5 with TRBJ1-1; the D gene is possibly TRBD1 (5 bases). Germline V gives CDR1 LGHNT, CDR2 FRNRAP. V was shortened by 5 bases and J by 0 bases, with 16 bases between the two germline ends. The CDR3 is made up of 16 amino acids. The CDR3 nucleotides are TGTGCTAGTGGTAAAATAACAGGCCTACTGAACACTGAAGCTTTCTTT. It translates to CASGKITGLLNTEAFF.

The J gene is TRBJ1-1, the V gene TRBV29-1; D call uncertain. CDR3 length equals 13 residues. Trimming removed 2 bases at V and 3 bases at J, with 10 bases between. In germline, CDR1 is SQVTM, CDR2 ANQGSEA. The CDR3 region has the DNA TGCAGCGTTGAAAAACAGACGTACACTGAAGCTTTCTTT. Its translation: CSVEKQTYTEAFF.

V is TRBV6-5 and J is TRBJ2-3, with 8 bases identical to TRBD2. J gave up 3 bases and V 3 bases, and 5 bases lay outside the gene matches. The germline V gene has CDR1 MNHEY and CDR2 SVGAGI. This CDR3 is built from 15 residues. The CDR3 loop is CASSYGAGGTDTQYF. CDR3 DNA: TGTGCCAGCAGTTATGGCGCGGGAGGAACAGATACGCAGTATTTT.

The chain has TRBV5-1 and TRBJ1-1; unclear D gene. The germline gives CDR1 SGHRS, CDR2 YFSETQ. The CDR3 spans 15 residues. V lost 5 bases to trimming and J lost 1 base, with 15 bases between them. In DNA, the CDR3 is TGCGCCAGCAGTAGCGGGCCTGGGCCGAACACTGAAGCTTTCTTT. Translated, it gives CASSSGPGPNTEAFF.

The gene calls are TRBV19 and TRBJ1-5, with no clear D. The CDR3 has 16 residues. Trimming took off 3 bases at V and 1 base at J, with 13 bases between the two ends. Per the germline V gene, CDR1 is LNHDA and CDR2 is SQIVND (reference sequence). CDR3 sequence: CASSISLGRSNQPQHF. CDR3 nucleotides: TGTGCCAGTAGTATTAGTTTGGGCAGAAGCAATCAGCCCCAGCATTTT.

This clone has just one count. This chain connects TRBV10-1 to TRBJ1-1; no definite D call. The CDR3 is 16 amino acids. Germline values: CDR1 WNHNN, CDR2 SYGVQD (reference sequence). V shed 4 bases and J shed 1 base, with 16 bases lying between them. The CDR3 DNA sequence: TGCGCCAGCAGTGCCGTCCGTGTAGGGAGGAACACTGAAGCTTTCTTT. Translation: CASSAVRVGRNTEAFF.

This chain uses TRBV2 with TRBJ2-7, with a possible D match to TRBD1 (5 bases). Trimming took 4 bases from V and 1 from J, leaving 11 bases between them. The germline CDR1 and CDR2 sequences are SNHLY and FYNNEI. This CDR3 is built from 14 residues. This CDR3 reads CASSATGHSYEQYF. In DNA form, the CDR3 reads TGTGCCAGCAGTGCGACTGGACATTCCTACGAGCAGTACTTC.

This chain connects TRBV6-6 to TRBJ1-2, with 11 bases identical to TRBD1. V lost 0 bases, J lost 7 bases, and 7 bases stayed unmatched. Germline values: CDR1 MNHNY, CDR2 SVGAGI (reference sequence). The CDR3 is 16 amino acids. The CDR3: CASSYSQRDRGVGYTF. In DNA, the CDR3 is TGTGCCAGCAGTTACTCCCAGAGGGACAGGGGGGTTGGCTACACCTTC.

The V gene is TRBV30, the J gene TRBJ2-2; D may be TRBD2 (6 bases). The CDR3 has 14 residues. In germline, CDR1 is GTSNPN, CDR2 SVGIG (reference sequence). V dropped 2 bases and J dropped 2 bases, with 9 bases sitting between them. The CDR3 DNA is TGTGCCTGGAGTTCGGGAGCTAACACCGGGGAGCTGTTTTTT. Amino acid sequence: CAWSSGANTGELFF.

V and J are TRBV5-6 and TRBJ2-3; the D gene is possibly TRBD2 (6 bases). CDR1 is SGHDT, CDR2 YYEEEE, per germline. V lost 0 bases and J lost 8, with 13 bases in between. This CDR3 is built from 14 residues. CDR3 sequence (DNA): TGTGCCAGCAGCTTGGCGGGAGTATCTGGTACGCAGTATTTT. It encodes CASSLAGVSGTQYF.

The chain is built from TRBV29-1 and TRBJ2-5; D is possibly TRBD2 (6 bases). The CDR3 has 13 amino acids. Germline CDR1 is SQVTM and CDR2 is ANQGSEA. Trimming removed 3 bases from V and 2 bases from J, with 10 bases in between. The CDR3 DNA reads TGCAGCGTTGACGGGACTGCGCAAGAGACCCAGTACTTC. Translated, it gives CSVDGTAQETQYF.

The chain couples TRBV5-4 to TRBJ2-7; 9 bases are shared with TRBD2. The CDR3 has 13 amino acids. V lost 5 bases and J lost 2; bases outside the gene matches: 2. CDR1 is SGHNT, CDR2 YYREEE, per germline (reference sequence). The CDR3 loop reads CASRPSGTYEQYF. In DNA, the CDR3 is TGTGCCAGCAGGCCTAGCGGGACCTACGAGCAGTACTTC.

The V gene is TRBV7-9, the J gene TRBJ2-5; TRBD2 matches 8 bases. The junction had 9 bases not matched to a gene; V was cut back by 1 base and J by 5 bases. Per the germline V gene, CDR1 is SEHNR and CDR2 is FQNEAQ (reference sequence). The CDR3 is 16 amino acids. Here the CDR3 DNA reads TGTGCCAGCAGCTTAGGGAGCGGGAGTTTAGCGGAGACCCAGTACTTC. The encoded protein is CASSLGSGSLAETQYF.

The V and J genes are TRBV27 and TRBJ2-3; D is possibly TRBD2 (6 bases). This CDR3 region has 13 residues. V was clipped by 8 bases and J by 8 bases, with 17 bases between them. Germline assignment: CDR1 MNHEY and CDR2 SMNVEV (reference sequence). The CDR3 DNA reads TGTGCCAGCGCTCGACTAGGAGCTAGTACGCAGTATTTT. Translated: CASARLGASTQYF.

The rearrangement links TRBV27 to TRBJ2-7; a weak D match, TRBD2 (6 bases). CDR1 MNHEY and CDR2 SMNVEV come from the germline V gene (reference sequence). The CDR3 is 16 amino acids. V was clipped by 5 bases and J by 3 bases, with 20 bases between them. The CDR3: CASSPRGNLIDYEQYF. CDR3 DNA sequence: TGTGCCAGCAGTCCCCGGGGGAACTTGATTGACTACGAGCAGTACTTC.

The V and J genes are TRBV27 and TRBJ2-3, with D unresolved. The length of the CDR3 is 13 residues. The V and J ends lost 6 bases and 2 bases respectively, with 9 bases between them. CDR1 MNHEY and CDR2 SMNVEV come from the germline V gene (reference sequence). This CDR3 reads CASSPRVTDTQYF. In DNA, the CDR3 is TGTGCCAGCAGCCCCCGGGTCACAGATACGCAGTATTTT.

V and J are TRBV11-3 and TRBJ2-1, with D perhaps matching TRBD2 (6 bases). V was clipped by 3 bases and J by 4 bases, with 13 bases between them. CDR1 and CDR2 (germline): SGHNT, YENEEA. The CDR3 totals 15 residues. CDR3 sequence: CASSFGSPGYNEQFF. The CDR3 coding sequence is TGTGCCAGCAGCTTCGGGAGTCCGGGTTACAATGAGCAGTTCTTC.

This chain connects TRBV7-2 to TRBJ2-3; 9 bases are a match to TRBD2. V dropped 1 base and J dropped 5; count of bases not matched to a gene: 4. The CDR3 contains 15 residues. From germline, CDR1 is SGHTA and CDR2 FQGNSA. The CDR3 coding sequence is TGTGCCAGCAGCTTAGGTAGCGGGAGTCAAGATACGCAGTATTTT. It is translated as CASSLGSGSQDTQYF.